This TCR beta chain was recovered during a study of control samples from healthy donors and cancer patients (dated by TCRdb to the early 2020s). Library method: the immunoSEQ multiplex PCR assay. The source is immuneACCESS, and TCRdb retained only in-frame sequences with V and J called. Part of the clones is not carried over; for the studies checked, unresolved V genes explain less than half of this, and the remainder is unexplained. The sample table lists about 150,000 clones, 93% of them with a count of one. The ten most abundant clones make up more than 2% of the sample. As to this clone: Its antigen remains unidentified. It has no much larger one-base neighbor in the sample; base qualities were not kept.

The source is a man in his fifties in good health. The sequencing input was blood.

CDR3 reads: CAIGTAKPNTGELFF. The base sequence is TGTGCCATCGGGACAGCTAAACCGAACACCGGGGAGCTGTTTTTT. This chain is built from TRBV15 and TRBJ2-2; 7 central bases correspond to TRBD1. Its CDR3 holds 15 amino acids, cysteine through phenylalanine. This entry keeps only the CDR3 DNA: 45 bases, framed from base 1. Clipping removes 10 bases from V and 0 bases from J, with 8 as the unmatched junction base count. For CDR1 and CDR2, the germline V gene (reference sequence) lists LNHNV and YYDKDF.